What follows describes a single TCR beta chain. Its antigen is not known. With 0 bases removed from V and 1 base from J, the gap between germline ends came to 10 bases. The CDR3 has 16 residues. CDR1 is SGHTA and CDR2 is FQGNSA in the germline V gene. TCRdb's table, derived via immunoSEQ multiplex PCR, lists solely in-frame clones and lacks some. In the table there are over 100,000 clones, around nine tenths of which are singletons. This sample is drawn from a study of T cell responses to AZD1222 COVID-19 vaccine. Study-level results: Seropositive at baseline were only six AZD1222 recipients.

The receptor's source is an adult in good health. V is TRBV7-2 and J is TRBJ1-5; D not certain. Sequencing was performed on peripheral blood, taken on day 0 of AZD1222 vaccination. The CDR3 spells CASSLAVMGSNQPQHF. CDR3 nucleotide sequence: TGTGCCAGCAGCTTAGCAGTCATGGGGAGCAATCAGCCCCAGCATTTT. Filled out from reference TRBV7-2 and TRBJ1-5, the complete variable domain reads GAGVSQSPSNKVTEKGKDVELRCDPISGHTALYWYRQSLGQGLEFLIYFQGNSAPDKSGLPSDRFSAERTGGSVSTLTIQRTQQEDSAVYLCASSLAVMGSNQPQHFGDGTRLSIL.